These 28 T cell receptor beta chains were sequenced from one sample in a study of shared clonotypes between healthy human individuals. The table came from immunoSEQ multiplex PCR; TCRdb's copy has only in-frame clones and leaves some out. Of under 2,000,000 clones listed, about 95% are singletons. In the naive CD8 group, cells lacked CD45RO and were positively selected for CCR7, so terminally differentiated effector memory CD45RA+ cells were left out. What was sequenced was naive CD8+ T cells sorted from blood. These receptors were obtained from a man aged 18 to 30 in good health.

The chain recombines TRBV5-6 with TRBJ1-1, with TRBD1 matching 9 bases. Looked up from germline, CDR1 is SGHDT and CDR2 is YYEEEE. V was pared by 4 bases and J by 0 bases, with 7 bases of the junction left unmatched. The CDR3 runs to 16 residues. The CDR3 reads CASSPVGQGMNTEAFF. The CDR3, as DNA: TGTGCCAGCAGCCCCGTAGGACAGGGGATGAACACTGAAGCTTTCTTT.

This chain's CDR3 is CASSSRTAGELFF. CDR3 DNA: TGTGCCAGCAGCTCCAGAACGGCCGGGGAGCTGTTTTTT. The rearrangement uses TRBV7-2 and TRBJ2-2; D is unresolved. Germline CDR1 reads SGHTA; CDR2 reads FQGNSA. The germline V and J ends were trimmed by 4 bases and 6 bases, with 9 bases remaining between them. The CDR3 consists of 13 residues.

About this clone: Different DNA sequences within this sample yield the same CDR3. This chain connects TRBV5-1 to TRBJ2-7; either TRBD1 or TRBD2 may supply D (5 bases each). CDR1 and CDR2 from the germline V gene are SGHRS and YFSETQ. The CDR3 runs to 14 residues. V lost 4 bases and J 1 base, leaving 12 bases between the germline ends. CDR3 coding DNA: TGCGCCAGCAGCCTGCAGGGACCGTCCTACGAGCAGTACTTC. Translated: CASSLQGPSYEQYF. The variable domain in full, with the rest retrieved from reference TRBV5-1 and TRBJ2-7, is KAGVTQTPRYLIKTRGQQVTLSCSPISGHRSVSWYQQTPGQGLQFLFEYFSETQRNKGNFPGRFSGRQFSNSRSEMNVSTLELGDSALYLCASSLQGPSYEQYFGPGTRLTVT.

Comments on this clone: The sample contains more than one DNA sequence encoding this CDR3. J is TRBJ2-7 and V is TRBV11-2; D might be TRBD1 or TRBD2, each matching 5 bases. The germline V gene encodes CDR1 SGHAT and CDR2 FQNNGV. V lost 5 bases and J 1 base, leaving 9 bases between the germline ends. CDR3 length: 13 residues. CDR3 sequence (DNA): TGTGCCAGCAGCCCGGGGCAATCCTACGAGCAGTACTTC. Translated: CASSPGQSYEQYF.

This chain connects TRBV29-1 to TRBJ2-7; 9 bases line up with TRBD2. The CDR3 sequence is 13 residues long. Germline lookup yields CDR1 SQVTM and CDR2 ANQGSEA. Trimming took 5 bases from V and 4 from J; bases not matched to a gene: 6. CDR3: CSVLAGVAYEQYF. CDR3 DNA sequence: TGCAGCGTTTTAGCGGGAGTCGCGTACGAGCAGTACTTC.

This clone was seen once. The rearrangement uses TRBV5-6 and TRBJ2-4; a weak D match, TRBD2 (5 bases). This CDR3 contains 14 residues. Germline values: CDR1 SGHDT, CDR2 YYEEEE. V gave up 2 bases and J gave up 15 bases, with 21 bases separating them. CDR3 amino acids: CASSFGNLIVASYF. DNA for the CDR3: TGTGCCAGCAGCTTCGGGAACCTTATTGTTGCTTCGTACTTC.

This chain joins TRBV4-2 and TRBJ2-1; D is unresolved. V lost 0 bases to trimming and J lost 2 bases, with 14 bases between them. CDR3 length: 17 amino acids. CDR1 and CDR2 (germline): LGHNA, YNFKEQ. The CDR3 DNA follows: TGTGCCAGCAGCCAAGAGTGGAGCTACCTCCCCTACAATGAGCAGTTCTTC. Translation: CASSQEWSYLPYNEQFF.

V gene TRBV5-6 combines with J gene TRBJ2-3; 7 bases are shared with TRBD1. CDR3 size: 13 residues. V was pared by 4 bases and J by 6 bases, with 5 bases of the junction left unmatched. The germline gives CDR1 SGHDT, CDR2 YYEEEE. CDR3 nucleotides: TGTGCCAGCAGCCGAACAGGGGAGGATACGCAGTATTTT. Translating gives CASSRTGEDTQYF.

This rearrangement joins TRBV7-9 to TRBJ2-3; D is uncertain. The CDR3 is 14 residues long. Germline assignment: CDR1 SEHNR and CDR2 FQNEAQ (reference sequence). The V gene lost 6 bases and the J gene lost 6 bases, with 16 bases spanning the gap. This CDR3 is CASSLPGPQDTQYF. The CDR3 DNA is TGTGCCAGCAGTTTACCCGGACCCCAGGATACGCAGTATTTT. Full variable domain (remainder filled in from reference TRBV7-9 and TRBJ2-3): DTGVSQNPRHKITKRGQNVTFRCDPISEHNRLYWYRQTLGQGPEFLTYFQNEAQLEKSRLLSDRFSAERPKGSFSTLEIQRTEQGDSAMYLCASSLPGPQDTQYFGPGTRLTVL.

The J gene is TRBJ2-7, the V gene TRBV14; TRBD2 aligns across 8 bases. This CDR3 is built from 15 residues. Per the germline V gene, CDR1 is SGHDN and CDR2 is FVKESK. J lost 3 bases, V lost 0 bases, and 4 bases had no gene match. The CDR3 coding sequence is TGTGCCAGCAGCCAAGATATCACTAGCGGCTACGAGCAGTACTTC. Translating it yields CASSQDITSGYEQYF.

V and J are TRBV19 and TRBJ2-5, with 10 bases lining up with TRBD2. The CDR3 contains 16 residues. Germline V CDR1 and CDR2: LNHDA, SQIVND (reference sequence). Trimming at V came to 4 bases and at J to 0 bases, leaving 5 bases not matched to a gene. The CDR3 loop is CASSSGLAEYQETQYF. For the CDR3, the DNA is TGTGCCAGTAGTAGCGGACTAGCGGAGTACCAAGAGACCCAGTACTTC.

The DNA for the CDR3 is TGTGCCAGCAGTAGATACAATGAGCAGTTCTTC. Its translation: CASSRYNEQFF. This chain uses TRBV27 with TRBJ2-1; D remains unclear. Per the germline V gene, CDR1 is MNHEY and CDR2 is SMNVEV (reference sequence). There are 11 residues in the CDR3. V was trimmed by 5 bases and J by 4 bases, leaving 3 bases between them.

The rearrangement uses TRBV4-2 and TRBJ2-2; TRBD1 matches 7 bases. This CDR3 is built from 13 residues. V shed 7 bases and J 5 bases; nucleotides not matched to a gene: 4. Germline CDR1 and CDR2: LGHNA and YNFKEQ. DNA for the CDR3: TGTGCCAGCAAAGACAGGGCTACCGGGGAGCTGTTTTTT. This codes for CASKDRATGELFF.

J is TRBJ2-2 and V is TRBV27; 7 bases align to TRBD1. The V segment lost 8 bases and the J segment 3 bases; nucleotides outside the gene matches: 6. The CDR3 is 14 amino acids. Per germline, CDR1 MNHEY and CDR2 SMNVEV (reference sequence). The CDR3 DNA reads as TGTGCCAGCTCAGACAGGGCCTACACCGGGGAGCTGTTTTTT. Translation gives CASSDRAYTGELFF.

The chain carries TRBV9 and TRBJ2-5; TRBD2 aligns across 9 bases. J was trimmed by 4 bases and V by 2 bases; bases with no gene match: 6. CDR3 size: 15 residues. Germline V gene sequence: CDR1 SGDLS, CDR2 YYNGEE. DNA of the CDR3: TGTGCCAGCAGCGTTGGGGCGGGAGGGCCAGAGACCCAGTACTTC. Protein sequence: CASSVGAGGPETQYF.

With regard to this clone: Other DNA sequences in the sample encode the same CDR3. The chain couples TRBV2 to TRBJ2-2; 7 bases align to TRBD2. The junction had 5 bases not matched to a gene; V was cut back by 5 bases and J by 2 bases. Germline V gives CDR1 SNHLY, CDR2 FYNNEI. The CDR3 consists of 15 residues. As DNA, the CDR3 is TGTGCCAGCAGTCCCGGGACTACAAACACCGGGGAGCTGTTTTTT. Residues: CASSPGTTNTGELFF.

The genes are TRBV6-5 and TRBJ2-6; D possibly corresponds to TRBD2 (6 bases). This CDR3 comprises 15 residues. CDR1 MNHEY and CDR2 SVGAGI come from the germline V gene. V lost 0 bases, J lost 16 bases, and 19 bases lay in between. CDR3 nucleotide sequence: TGTGCCAGCAGTTACTCGGAGGGCCTGGGGGTCATGCTGACTTTC. Protein product: CASSYSEGLGVMLTF.

V and J are TRBV19 and TRBJ2-7; 7 bases are a match to TRBD1. This CDR3 comprises 14 residues. Germline assignment: CDR1 LNHDA and CDR2 SQIVND (reference sequence). J was trimmed by 3 bases and V by 5 bases; bases with no gene match: 7. CDR3 DNA sequence: TGTGCCAGTAGTCTCGACAGGGAGAGCTACGAGCAGTACTTC. Translation: CASSLDRESYEQYF.

This clone was seen just once. This rearrangement joins TRBV14 to TRBJ2-1; D is perhaps TRBD2 (6 bases). The CDR3 is made up of 17 amino acids. CDR1 SGHDN and CDR2 FVKESK come from the germline V gene. Trimming took off 5 bases at V and 4 bases at J, with 21 bases between the two ends. The CDR3 here is CASSEGVLAVSYNEQFF. The DNA of the CDR3 is TGTGCCAGCAGCGAAGGGGTCTTAGCGGTCTCTTACAATGAGCAGTTCTTC.

The rearrangement links TRBV5-4 to TRBJ2-5; TRBD2 matches 7 bases. V lost 5 bases to trimming and J lost 1 base; unmatched junction nucleotides: 2. The CDR3 extends over 13 amino acids. CDR1 and CDR2 from the germline V gene are SGHNT and YYREEE (reference sequence). The CDR3, as DNA: TGTGCCAGCAGAGAGCGGGGCCAAGAGACCCAGTACTTC. Translating it yields CASRERGQETQYF.

V gene TRBV19 combines with J gene TRBJ2-7; the match to TRBD2 covers 10 bases. In germline, CDR1 is LNHDA, CDR2 SQIVND (reference sequence). CDR3 size: 15 residues. Trimming took 6 bases from V and 7 from J; bases not matched to a gene: 12. CDR3 loop: CASSPQWTSGYEQYF. CDR3 in DNA: TGTGCCAGTAGCCCCCAATGGACTAGCGGTTATGAGCAGTACTTC.

The chain is built from TRBV19 and TRBJ2-7, with 10 bases matching TRBD1. The CDR3 has 15 amino acids. Germline-derived CDR1 and CDR2 are LNHDA and SQIVND (reference sequence). Trimming at V came to 7 bases and at J to 1 base, leaving 7 bases not matched to a gene. CDR3 protein: CASTSGTGASYEQYF. CDR3 nucleotide sequence: TGTGCCAGTACCTCCGGGACAGGGGCTTCCTACGAGCAGTACTTC.

This rearrangement joins TRBV4-1 to TRBJ1-1; no reliable D call. Germline CDR1 reads MGHRA; CDR2 reads YSYEKL. Trimming cost V 2 bases and J 1 base, with 8 bases left between them. The CDR3 sequence is 14 residues long. The CDR3 nucleotides are TGCGCCAGCAGCCAACTAGAGGGGAACACTGAAGCTTTCTTT. It specifies CASSQLEGNTEAFF.

J is TRBJ2-2 and V is TRBV7-9, with D perhaps TRBD1 or TRBD2 (6 bases each). V dropped 1 base and J dropped 4 bases, with 10 bases sitting between them. The CDR3 is 15 amino acids. The germline gives CDR1 SEHNR, CDR2 FQNEAQ (reference sequence). This CDR3 is CASSLVPGATGELFF. The CDR3 nucleotides read TGTGCCAGCAGCTTAGTTCCGGGGGCCACCGGGGAGCTGTTTTTT.

The CDR3 protein is CASSLAAQGGSVNTEAFF. DNA of the CDR3: TGTGCCAGCAGCTTAGCCGCCCAGGGAGGATCGGTGAACACTGAAGCTTTCTTT. The V and J genes are TRBV7-8 and TRBJ1-1, with D possibly matching TRBD1 (5 bases). Per germline, CDR1 SGHVS and CDR2 FQNEAQ. CDR3 length equals 18 residues. V lost 0 bases and J lost 0, with 17 bases in between.

CDR3 in amino acids: CASSRPRAASDYGYTF. As DNA, the CDR3 is TGTGCCAGCAGCCGGCCTCGTGCCGCGTCGGACTATGGCTACACCTTC. The chain employs TRBV5-8 and TRBJ1-2, with D unresolved. This CDR3 has 16 residues. Germline lookup yields CDR1 SGHTS and CDR2 YDEGEE. Deletions cut 4 bases from V and 3 bases from J, with 19 bases between.

The table lists this clone with a count of one. The chain employs TRBV6-5 and TRBJ1-2; D ambiguous. The CDR3 length is 14 residues. V lost 0 bases and J lost 3, with 8 bases in between. Germline CDR1 is MNHEY and CDR2 is SVGAGI. In DNA form, the CDR3 reads TGTGCCAGCAGTTACTCTGCCAATCACTATGGCTACACCTTC. The encoded protein is CASSYSANHYGYTF.

The CDR3 is CASRHGEFNQPQHF. The CDR3 DNA sequence: TGTGCTAGTAGGCACGGCGAGTTCAATCAGCCCCAGCATTTT. The rearrangement uses TRBV12-5 and TRBJ1-5; D remains unclear. CDR3 length: 14 amino acids. V was shortened by 8 bases and J by 3 bases, with 14 bases between the two germline ends. The germline V gene has CDR1 LGHNT and CDR2 FRNRAP.